Each of the 16 T cell receptor beta chains below was sequenced from the same sample in a study of blood T cell repertoires in COVID-19. This table comes from immunoSEQ multiplex PCR, and its TCRdb copy is limited to in-frame clones, with some not included. The table records about 150,000 clones, around 85% of them present only once. The sequenced sample consisted of peripheral blood. All receptors come from an elderly woman with acute or convalescent COVID-19.

V gene TRBV12-3 or TRBV12-4 combines with J gene TRBJ1-2; the match to TRBD1 covers 12 bases. V lost 7 bases, J lost 8 bases, and 5 bases stayed unmatched. The length of the CDR3 is 13 residues. The CDR3 spells CASNMGQGAGYTF. DNA for the CDR3: TGTGCCAGCAACATGGGACAGGGGGCCGGCTACACCTTC.

V usage is TRBV27 and J usage is TRBJ1-2; TRBD1 is a possible D gene (5 bases). Trimming removed 1 base from V and 2 bases from J, with 8 bases in between. This CDR3 region has 14 residues. CDR1 and CDR2 from the germline V gene are MNHEY and SMNVEV (reference sequence). The chain's CDR3 is CASSLWGENYGYTF. The DNA for the CDR3 is TGTGCCAGCAGTTTATGGGGGGAGAACTATGGCTACACCTTC.

The chain carries TRBV7-3 and TRBJ2-5, with D hard to call. CDR3 length equals 13 residues. Germline V CDR1 and CDR2: SGHTA, FQGTGA. V was cut by 5 bases and J by 3 bases, with 10 bases left in between. This CDR3 is CASSPLREETQYF. Here the CDR3 DNA reads TGTGCCAGCAGCCCGCTACGAGAAGAGACCCAGTACTTC. The entire variable domain, with the rest obtained from reference TRBV7-3 and TRBJ2-5, is as follows: GAGVSQTPSNKVTEKGKYVELRCDPISGHTALYWYRQSLGQGPEFLIYFQGTGAADDSGLPNDRFFAVRPEGSVSTLKIQRTERGDSAVYLCASSPLREETQYFGPGTRLLVL.

The J gene is TRBJ2-1, the V gene TRBV4-1; the match to TRBD2 covers 10 bases. Per the germline V gene, CDR1 is MGHRA and CDR2 is YSYEKL. Trimming removed 3 bases from V and 3 bases from J; junction bases left unmatched: 8. The CDR3 consists of 17 residues. The CDR3 protein is CASSHRLAGGVYNEQFF. The CDR3 nucleotides are TGCGCCAGCAGCCACCGTTTAGCGGGGGGCGTCTACAATGAGCAGTTCTTC.

The CDR3 region is CASSVEPGGPQETQYF. CDR3 nucleotide sequence: TGTGCCAGCAGCGTAGAGCCAGGGGGACCGCAAGAGACCCAGTACTTC. The chain employs TRBV9 and TRBJ2-5, with TRBD1 matching 7 bases. CDR3 length: 16 residues. V dropped 0 bases and J dropped 2; count of bases not matched to a gene: 7. Per the germline V gene, CDR1 is SGDLS and CDR2 is YYNGEE.

This sequence joins TRBV30 and TRBJ1-2; possible D gene TRBD1, 5 bases. Per the germline V gene, CDR1 is GTSNPN and CDR2 is SVGIG (reference sequence). With 1 base removed from V and 3 bases from J, the gap between germline ends came to 12 bases. The CDR3 runs 14 residues. For the CDR3, the DNA is TGTGCCTGGAGTGGGACACCTGGTGACTATGGCTACACCTTC. It is translated as CAWSGTPGDYGYTF. The complete variable domain, with remaining parts taken from reference TRBV30 and TRBJ1-2, reads SQTIHQWPATLVQPVGSPLSLECTVEGTSNPNLYWYRQAAGRGLQLLFYSVGIGQISSEVPQNLSASRPQDRQFILSSKKLLLSDSGFYLCAWSGTPGDYGYTFGSGTRLTVV.

The genes are TRBV7-8 and TRBJ2-7, with a weak D call TRBD2 (5 bases). The CDR3 spans 14 residues. The ends were cut back, 1 base at V and 2 bases at J, with 9 bases in the middle. Germline V gene sequence: CDR1 SGHVS, CDR2 FQNEAQ. As DNA, the CDR3 is TGTGCCAGCAGCTTAGGAGGGAAACCCTACGAGCAGTACTTC. Protein product: CASSLGGKPYEQYF.

With respect to this clone: This sample also contains other DNA sequences that code for the same CDR3. This sequence joins TRBV12-3 or TRBV12-4 and TRBJ1-1; a weak D match, TRBD1 (5 bases). The CDR3 length is 13 residues. V lost 3 bases and J lost 5, with 10 bases in between. Here the CDR3 reads CASSLRQGTEAFF. For the CDR3, the DNA is TGTGCCAGCAGTTTGAGGCAGGGAACTGAAGCTTTCTTT.

The rearrangement uses TRBV5-5 and TRBJ2-7; the D is unclear. Germline V CDR1 and CDR2: SGHKS, YYEKEE (reference sequence). Trimming removed 0 bases at V and 4 bases at J, with 11 bases between. This CDR3 contains 14 residues. The CDR3 DNA is TGTGCCAGCAGCTTGGTGGCCCAGGCTTACGAGCAGTACTTC. Amino acids: CASSLVAQAYEQYF. The full variable domain, rest sourced from reference TRBV5-5 and TRBJ2-7, is DAGVTQSPTHLIKTRGQQVTLRCSPISGHKSVSWYQQVLGQGPQFIFQYYEKEERGRGNFPDRFSARQFPNYSSELNVNALLLGDSALYLCASSLVAQAYEQYFGPGTRLTVT.

This clone showed up just once. The chain combines TRBV5-6 with TRBJ1-2, with 7 bases aligning to TRBD1. The CDR3 has 15 amino acids. V shed 2 bases, J shed 8 bases, and the junction held 12 bases outside the gene matches. In germline, CDR1 is SGHDT, CDR2 YYEEEE. The CDR3 here is CASSFTTGVPRGYTF. Here the CDR3 DNA reads TGTGCCAGCAGCTTTACCACAGGGGTCCCCAGAGGCTACACCTTC.

The chain joins TRBV29-1 to TRBJ2-6; possibly TRBD1 for D (6 bases). The CDR3 is 15 amino acids. CDR1 is SQVTM and CDR2 is ANQGSEA in the germline V gene. V lost 5 bases and J lost 0, with 11 bases in between. Here the CDR3 DNA reads TGCAGCGTTTTTCTGGGGGCCTCTGGGGCCAACGTCCTGACTTTC. It codes for CSVFLGASGANVLTF.

This clone was seen a handful of times. The V and J genes are TRBV27 and TRBJ2-7, with D maybe TRBD1 (5 bases). Germline lookup yields CDR1 MNHEY and CDR2 SMNVEV (reference sequence). Trimming left V 4 bases short and J 6 bases short, with 16 bases between. The CDR3 consists of 14 residues. The CDR3 region is CASSSYLIRGEQYF. The CDR3 DNA reads as TGTGCCAGCAGTTCCTATCTAATTAGGGGCGAGCAGTACTTC.

The chain is built from TRBV10-1 and TRBJ1-5; D is undetermined. The length of the CDR3 is 15 residues. Looked up from germline, CDR1 is WNHNN and CDR2 is SYGVQD (reference sequence). V dropped 3 bases and J dropped 2 bases, with 11 bases sitting between them. CDR3 sequence: CASSEGGLGNQPQHF. CDR3 coding DNA: TGCGCCAGCAGTGAAGGAGGGTTGGGCAATCAGCCCCAGCATTTT.

This clone was counted between two and nine times. J is TRBJ1-5 and V is TRBV6-5; D remains ambiguous. Trimming took off 7 bases at V and 4 bases at J, with 17 bases between the two ends. The CDR3 runs to 15 residues. CDR1 is MNHEY, CDR2 SVGAGI, per germline. The CDR3 coding sequence is TGTGCCAGCACCCTAGGTGAGGCAGTTAATCAGCCCCAGCATTTT. It yields the protein CASTLGEAVNQPQHF.

The rearrangement links TRBV11-2 to TRBJ1-1, with 8 positions matching TRBD1. CDR1 and CDR2 from the germline V gene are SGHAT and FQNNGV. CDR3 size: 14 residues. V trimming: 4 bases; J trimming: 4 bases; junction bases outside the gene matches: 5. CDR3 region: CASSSDRDLTEAFF. CDR3 coding DNA: TGTGCCAGCAGCTCGGACAGGGATCTCACTGAAGCTTTCTTT.

This clone was counted between two and nine times. The chain has TRBV27 and TRBJ2-1; TRBD1 is a possible D gene (6 bases). CDR1 and CDR2 from the germline V gene are MNHEY and SMNVEV (reference sequence). CDR3 length: 11 residues. Deletions cut 5 bases from V and 10 bases from J, with 9 bases between. CDR3 sequence (DNA): TGTGCCAGCAGTCAGGGACAAGAGCAGTTCTTC. Its protein product is CASSQGQEQFF.